The 29 T cell receptor beta chains below all came from one sample that was sequenced in a study of OX40 agonist ivuxolimab in advanced cancers. Assay: immunoSEQ multiplex PCR; the TCRdb copy retains only in-frame clones and omits some. The top ten hold more than 0.5% of the sample, which has about 50,000 clones, 87% seen once. The source material was CD4+ or CD8+ T cells sorted from blood, sampled in a trial of the OX40 agonist ivuxolimab. The receptors were sampled from an adult with an advanced solid tumor such as melanoma, head and neck, liver or kidney cancer.

CDR3 sequence (DNA): TGCGCCAGCAGCTGGGATGGCGACCGCACAGATACGCAGTATTTT. It codes for CASSWDGDRTDTQYF. The chain combines TRBV5-1 with TRBJ2-3; D not certain. The V end lost 3 bases, the J end lost 1 base, and 12 bases lay between the germline ends. In germline, CDR1 is SGHRS, CDR2 YFSETQ. This CDR3 comprises 15 residues.

V gene TRBV5-1 combines with J gene TRBJ2-3, with D possibly TRBD2 on 5 matching bases. Germline V gene sequence: CDR1 SGHRS, CDR2 YFSETQ. Trimming cost V 0 bases and J 4 bases, with 12 bases left between them. This CDR3 is built from 15 residues. CDR3 sequence (DNA): TGCGCCAGCAGCTTGGACAATCTCGGGGCAGATACGCAGTATTTT. It codes for CASSLDNLGADTQYF.

The chain uses TRBV23-1 and TRBJ2-5; a possible D gene is TRBD1 (5 bases). TRBV23-1 belongs to the ORF category, with a function that is uncertain. Trimming removed 0 bases at V and 6 bases at J, with 14 bases between. CDR3 length equals 15 residues. CDR3 amino acids: CASSQSQGNSQTQYF. The CDR3 DNA reads TGCGCCAGCAGTCAATCGCAGGGAAATAGCCAGACCCAGTACTTC.

The chain is built from TRBV6-6 and TRBJ1-2, with D unresolved. V was pared by 0 bases and J by 7 bases, with 12 bases between. Germline CDR1 and CDR2: MNHNY and SVGAGI (reference sequence). This CDR3 region has 14 residues. CDR3 residues: CASSYSQSGFGYTF. CDR3 sequence (DNA): TGTGCCAGCAGTTACTCCCAAAGCGGATTTGGCTACACCTTC.

The chain couples TRBV6-7 to TRBJ1-6; 10 nucleotides line up with TRBD1. TRBV6-7 is filed as an ORF, its function uncertain. The CDR3 length is 18 residues. The V gene end was trimmed by 2 bases and the J gene end by 7 bases; junction bases not matched to a gene: 11. The CDR3 loop is CASSYDRGRPLRNSPLHF. The CDR3 DNA follows: TGTGCCAGCAGTTACGACAGGGGGCGCCCCCTTAGGAATTCACCCCTCCACTTT.

V usage is TRBV9 and J usage is TRBJ2-1; D might be TRBD1 (5 bases). Germline CDR1 is SGDLS and CDR2 is YYNGEE. V lost 0 bases to trimming and J lost 0 bases, with 7 bases between them. The CDR3 has 15 amino acids. CDR3 loop: CASSVGTNSYNEQFF. The CDR3 DNA is TGTGCCAGCAGCGTAGGGACAAACTCCTACAATGAGCAGTTCTTC.

The chain has TRBV5-1 and TRBJ1-5; 8 nucleotides agree with TRBD1. The CDR3 totals 16 residues. J lost 3 bases, V lost 0 bases, and 5 bases had no gene match. The germline V gene encodes CDR1 SGHRS and CDR2 YFSETQ. The CDR3 coding sequence is TGCGCCAGCAGCTTGGGGGGCAGGGGGCCCAATCAGCCCCAGCATTTT. It encodes CASSLGGRGPNQPQHF.

V is TRBV25-1 and J is TRBJ2-5; D might be TRBD2 (6 bases). The CDR3 covers 14 residues. Trimming shortened V by 4 bases and J by 3 bases, and 12 bases separated the two germline ends. CDR1 is MGHDK and CDR2 is SYGVNS in the germline V gene. The CDR3 DNA reads as TGTGCCAGCAGTGGGGAGACGGGAGAAGAGACCCAGTACTTC. Translation: CASSGETGEETQYF.

This clone was recorded only once. J is TRBJ2-7 and V is TRBV30, with D possibly TRBD2 on 6 matching bases. V was trimmed by 2 bases and J by 5 bases, leaving 16 bases between them. This CDR3 spans 14 amino acids. CDR1 is GTSNPN, CDR2 SVGIG, per germline (reference sequence). CDR3 in amino acids: CAWSPGWRGNEQYF. The DNA of the CDR3 is TGTGCCTGGAGTCCAGGGTGGAGGGGTAACGAGCAGTACTTC.

In this sample, this clone turned up once. V and J are TRBV18 and TRBJ1-2, with a possible D match to TRBD1 (5 bases). The CDR3 consists of 14 residues. Germline V lookup: CDR1 KGHSH, CDR2 LQKENI. With 3 bases removed from V and 8 bases from J, the gap between germline ends came to 16 bases. CDR3 in amino acids: CASSPPGLGDGYTF. DNA of the CDR3: TGTGCCAGCTCACCTCCGGGACTGGGAGACGGCTACACCTTC. Filled out from reference TRBV18 and TRBJ1-2, the complete variable domain reads NAGVMQNPRHLVRRRGQEARLRCSPMKGHSHVYWYRQLPEEGLKFMVYLQKENIIDESGMPKERFSAEFPKEGPSILRIQQVVRGDSAAYFCASSPPGLGDGYTFGSGTRLTVV.

The chain is built from TRBV29-1 and TRBJ1-1, with 7 bases aligning to TRBD1. V trimming: 6 bases; J trimming: 1 base; junction bases outside the gene matches: 11. This CDR3 is 15 amino acids long. CDR1 and CDR2 from the germline V gene are SQVTM and ANQGSEA. Written as DNA, the CDR3 is TGCAGCGTCGATCCGGGACAGTTAGAGAACACTGAAGCTTTCTTT. Its translation: CSVDPGQLENTEAFF.

This rearrangement joins TRBV28 to TRBJ2-3; 7 bases match TRBD2. The ends lost 10 bases at V and 3 bases at J; junction bases unmatched: 4. CDR1 is MDHEN, CDR2 SYDVKM, per germline. The CDR3 is 12 residues long. DNA for the CDR3: TGTGCCATCGGGGGGACGACAGATACGCAGTATTTT. As protein: CAIGGTTDTQYF.

J is TRBJ2-1 and V is TRBV7-3; no clear D gene. This CDR3 contains 13 residues. Per germline, CDR1 SGHTA and CDR2 FQGTGA. V gave up 1 base and J gave up 7 bases, with 8 bases separating them. Here the CDR3 DNA reads TGTGCCAGCAGCTTAAAGAGGAATAATGAGCAGTTCTTC. Translation: CASSLKRNNEQFF.

This sequence joins TRBV2 and TRBJ2-4; 7 bases fit TRBD2. The CDR3 consists of 17 residues. With 5 bases clipped from V and 2 bases from J, the junction kept 12 bases outside the gene matches. The germline V gene encodes CDR1 SNHLY and CDR2 FYNNEI. CDR3 bases: TGTGCCAGCAGTAAACAGGCGGGAGCACTGTCCAAAAACATTCAGTACTTC. This gives the protein CASSKQAGALSKNIQYF.

This clone was seen only once. The rearrangement links TRBV27 to TRBJ2-3; TRBD1 might be the D (7 bases). This CDR3 has 15 residues. Germline assignment: CDR1 MNHEY and CDR2 SMNVEV (reference sequence). V lost 2 bases, J lost 5 bases, and 14 bases lay in between. CDR3 sequence reads: CASSLRWQGGDTQYF. DNA of the CDR3: TGTGCCAGCAGTTTACGGTGGCAGGGGGGAGATACGCAGTATTTT.

The genes are TRBV5-5 and TRBJ2-7; D gene ambiguous. CDR1 SGHKS and CDR2 YYEKEE come from the germline V gene (reference sequence). The V gene lost 4 bases and the J gene lost 4 bases, with 18 bases spanning the gap. The CDR3 covers 15 residues. The CDR3 DNA reads as TGTGCCAGCAGCCCCGAGGCGGCAGTGACTTACGAGCAGTACTTC. This codes for CASSPEAAVTYEQYF.

The chain uses TRBV29-1 and TRBJ1-1; D remains ambiguous. CDR3 length: 11 amino acids. Germline loops: CDR1 SQVTM, CDR2 ANQGSEA. V lost 4 bases and J 5 bases, leaving 8 bases between the germline ends. The CDR3 DNA follows: TGCAGCGTTGTGGGAGGTACTGAAGCTTTCTTT. Protein: CSVVGGTEAFF.

The rearrangement links TRBV11-2 to TRBJ1-2; unclear D gene. The CDR3 is made up of 14 amino acids. Trimming stripped 0 bases from V and 2 bases from J, with 7 bases between. Germline loops: CDR1 SGHAT, CDR2 FQNNGV. The CDR3 region is CASSLEVGNYGYTF. The CDR3 DNA reads TGTGCCAGCAGCTTAGAAGTGGGGAACTATGGCTACACCTTC.

The chain recombines TRBV7-8 with TRBJ2-3; TRBD2 agrees at 11 bases. Trimming cost V 2 bases and J 3 bases; bases outside gene matches: 1. The germline V gene encodes CDR1 SGHVS and CDR2 FQNEAQ. There are 15 residues in the CDR3. The CDR3 DNA sequence: TGTGCCAGCAGCTTAAGGACTAGCGGGACAGATACGCAGTATTTT. This codes for CASSLRTSGTDTQYF.

The J gene is TRBJ2-3, the V gene TRBV11-2; tentative D call: TRBD1 (6 bases). CDR1 and CDR2 from the germline V gene are SGHAT and FQNNGV. V was pared by 6 bases and J by 1 base, with 14 bases between. The CDR3 has 15 residues. CDR3 bases: TGTGCCAGCAGTTGGGACAAAGGGGGCACAGATACGCAGTATTTT. It codes for CASSWDKGGTDTQYF.

The rearrangement links TRBV11-2 to TRBJ1-2, with D perhaps matching TRBD1 (6 bases). This CDR3 is built from 13 residues. Trimming took off 6 bases at V and 3 bases at J, with 11 bases between the two ends. The germline V gene encodes CDR1 SGHAT and CDR2 FQNNGV. CDR3 sequence (DNA): TGTGCCAGCAGTTCGAGGACAGACTATGGCTACACCTTC. This gives the protein CASSSRTDYGYTF.

The V call is TRBV20-1, the J call TRBJ2-7; D gene uncertain. The CDR3 contains 11 residues. The V end lost 6 bases, the J end lost 4 bases, and 10 bases lay between the germline ends. Germline CDR1 is DFQATT and CDR2 is SNEGSKA (reference sequence). CDR3 amino acids: CSASDPYEQYF. The CDR3 bases are TGCAGTGCATCAGACCCTTACGAGCAGTACTTC.

This clone was seen a handful of times. The J gene is TRBJ2-1, the V gene TRBV7-9, with TRBD2 matching over 13 bases. V dropped 1 base and J dropped 6; count of bases not matched to a gene: 0. The CDR3 is made up of 15 amino acids. The germline gives CDR1 SEHNR, CDR2 FQNEAQ (reference sequence). The CDR3: CASSLGTSGSNEQFF. CDR3 in DNA: TGTGCCAGCAGCTTAGGGACTAGCGGGAGCAATGAGCAGTTCTTC.

The chain uses TRBV7-6 and TRBJ1-5; D unclear. CDR3 length equals 14 residues. The V and J ends lost 2 bases and 7 bases respectively, with 12 bases between them. Per germline, CDR1 SGHVS and CDR2 FNYEAQ. For the CDR3, the DNA is TGTGCCAGCAGCTTATTAGAGGGATTGCAGCCCCAGCATTTT. It is translated as CASSLLEGLQPQHF.

The CDR3 reads CASSLAWDETQYF. The CDR3 DNA follows: TGTGCCAGCAGCTTAGCTTGGGACGAGACCCAGTACTTC. J is TRBJ2-5 and V is TRBV7-2; D is perhaps TRBD1 or TRBD2 (5 bases each). Germline V gene lookup returns CDR1 SGHTA and CDR2 FQGNSA. Trimming removed 0 bases from V and 5 bases from J, with 7 bases in between. The CDR3 length is 13 residues.

The chain employs TRBV7-9 and TRBJ1-1; D call uncertain. V shed 5 bases and J shed 5 bases, with 9 bases lying between them. Germline CDR1 reads SEHNR; CDR2 reads FQNEAQ (reference sequence). The CDR3 has 12 amino acids. The DNA of the CDR3 is TGTGCCAGCAGCCGGGTCGGGACTGAAGCTTTCTTT. It specifies CASSRVGTEAFF.

V is TRBV10-3 and J is TRBJ2-7, with D maybe TRBD1 (5 bases). The CDR3 spans 18 residues. The germline gives CDR1 ENHRY, CDR2 SYGVKD. Trimming cost V 4 bases and J 6 bases, with 28 bases left between them. The CDR3 DNA sequence: TGTGCCATCAGTGGGATCCTTCTCCCGCCAGCAGGGATGGGCGAGCAGTACTTC. Translated: CAISGILLPPAGMGEQYF.

J is TRBJ2-1 and V is TRBV25-1, with 8 positions matching TRBD1. Germline-derived CDR1 and CDR2 are MGHDK and SYGVNS. CDR3 length: 15 amino acids. Germline trimming cut 5 bases from V and 1 base from J; bases unmatched to any gene: 4. CDR3 in DNA: TGTGCCAGCAGTTCCCGACAGGGGTCCTACAATGAGCAGTTCTTC. Its translation is CASSSRQGSYNEQFF.

This clone was picked up one time. The chain combines TRBV5-1 with TRBJ2-7; the D gene is possibly TRBD2 (6 bases). The CDR3 runs to 15 residues. Germline V gene sequence: CDR1 SGHRS, CDR2 YFSETQ. V shed 4 bases and J shed 4 bases, with 18 bases lying between them. The CDR3 nucleotides read TGCGCCAGCAGCACCGACGGGGGACGGGGTTACGAGCAGTACTTC. As protein: CASSTDGGRGYEQYF.